Sequencing of this TCR beta chain was carried out in a study of blood T cells in healthy people across ages. This clonotype was detected a few times. V lost 6 bases, J lost 11 bases, and 14 bases stayed unmatched. This CDR3 has 14 amino acids. Germline CDR1 and CDR2: MDHEN and SYDVKM. Primers used in a second PCR of roughly 6 to 11 cycles were a sample-barcoded 5' primer and a J-beta primer mix. TCRdb re-called the 5' RACE reads with MiXCR, one entry per CDR3 protein. The sample yields roughly 500,000 distinct CDR3 sequences, nearly 25% seen once. The same sample was also used in a study of T cells of mothers and their children.

The V gene is TRBV28, the J gene TRBJ2-5, with 8 positions matching TRBD1. This TCR was sampled from a boy younger than 18 in good health. The sequenced sample was blood. The CDR3 reads CASSIIQGAREQYF. Written as DNA, the CDR3 is TGTGCCAGCAGCATAATTCAGGGGGCGAGGGAGCAGTACTTC.